The present T cell receptor (beta chain) was sequenced within a study of blood T cell repertoires in COVID-19. Looking at the study overall: Sites in the United States, Italy and Spain provided acute and convalescent COVID-19 samples. T cells, B-cell-depleted T cells, or PBMCs provided the cDNA or gDNA that served as material.

Two negative PCRs, clearance, or symptom resolution characterized the recovered Cohort 3 donors. Trimming took 2 bases from V and 9 from J, leaving 13 bases between them. The length of the CDR3 is 14 residues. Per the germline V gene, CDR1 is MNHEY and CDR2 is SVGEGT. Per the original data handling: Reference gene primers were amplified, and this amplification served to estimate nucleated cell counts. The repertoire was sequenced with immunoSEQ multiplex PCR; TCRdb's copy has only in-frame clones and lacks some. V and J calls and clone size are copied from that table; D and trimming were computed from the DNA. The sample yields roughly 370,000 clones, 80% to 90% seen once.

The receptor comes from a woman aged 50 to 65 who had recovered from COVID-19. This chain connects TRBV6-2 or TRBV6-3 to TRBJ1-4; D remains ambiguous. The source material was PBMCs or T cells enriched from blood (not recorded which). CDR3 protein: CASSYRRNEQKLFF. The DNA for the CDR3 is TGTGCCAGCAGTTACAGGAGAAATGAACAAAAACTGTTTTTT.